Reported below is one T cell receptor beta chain. Its matching antigen is unknown. Single viable CD3+CD4+CD8-CD45RO+ cells were sorted as the memory CD4+ T cells. Total CD4+ T cells were enriched by CD4 positive selection. The data are from a study of memory CD4+ T cells and cytomegalovirus serostatus. Study-wide context: Healthy Belgian adult donors included roughly ten CMV-positive and some 25 CMV-negative people.

General observations from the study: The CMV-associated TCR signature appears largely within the CD4+ memory repertoire.

The repertoire was sequenced with immunoSEQ multiplex PCR; TCRdb's copy has only in-frame clones and lacks some. The table shows tens of thousands of clones, with 82% occurring only once. The source of this sequence is an adult in good health and CMV-seronegative. What was sequenced was memory CD4+ T cells from blood.

The CDR3 here is CAISTGTQNTEAFF. The CDR3, as DNA: TGTGCCATCAGCACCGGGACACAGAACACTGAAGCTTTCTTT. The chain combines TRBV10-3 with TRBJ1-1, with a tentative D call TRBD1 (6 bases). V was pared by 6 bases and J by 1 base, with 12 bases between. Germline CDR1 ENHRY, CDR2 SYGVKD. The CDR3 runs 14 residues.